This T cell receptor (beta chain) was recovered during a study of blood T cell repertoires in COVID-19. Study as a whole: COVID-19 samples collected from the United States, Italy and Spain covered acute and convalescent phases. PBMCs, B-cell-depleted T cells, or T cells provided the cDNA or gDNA that made up the material.

Per the original methods: Reference gene primer amplification gave nucleated cell count estimates. The protocol was immunoSEQ multiplex PCR, while the TCRdb copy is restricted to in-frame clones and leaves out a portion. The DNA gave D and trimming, while V, J and clone size come from that table. The data show 450,000 or so clones, 89% seen once. Those enrolled in Seattle joined during active infection and were followed longitudinally afterward. The CDR3 covers 15 residues. V lost 4 bases and J 8 bases, leaving 19 bases between the germline ends. Germline assignment: CDR1 SGHRS and CDR2 YFSETQ. This rearrangement joins TRBV5-1 to TRBJ2-1; weak D call: TRBD1 (5 bases). Sequenced material: peripheral blood. This receptor was obtained from a man younger than 35 with COVID-19, enrolled during active disease. The CDR3 spells CASSLKGDTNDEQFF. CDR3 nucleotide sequence: TGCGCCAGCAGCCTAAAAGGGGATACGAACGATGAGCAGTTCTTC.